The 30 T cell receptor beta chains reported below all come from one sample, sequenced in a study of shared clonotypes between healthy human individuals. Data came from immunoSEQ multiplex PCR; TCRdb stores just in-frame clones and leaves some out. This sample has 850,000 to 1,200,000 clones, with approximately 68% found just once. What was sequenced was memory CD4+ T cells sorted from blood. Subset noted: CD45RA-negative fraction. The receptors here all came from a man aged 18-30 years in good health.

In its sample, this clone was seen once. The chain employs TRBV19 and TRBJ2-1; D may be TRBD2 (8 bases). There are 13 residues in the CDR3. Germline V gene data show CDR1 as LNHDA and CDR2 as SQIVND (reference sequence). V was cut by 8 bases and J by 6 bases, with 14 bases left in between. The CDR3 spells CASGLAGGNEQFF. CDR3 nucleotide sequence: TGTGCCAGTGGACTAGCAGGGGGCAATGAGCAGTTCTTC. Full variable domain (remainder filled in from reference TRBV19 and TRBJ2-1): DGGITQSPKYLFRKEGQNVTLSCEQNLNHDAMYWYRQDPGQGLRLIYYSQIVNDFQKGDIAEGYSVSREKKESFPLTVTSAQKNPTAFYLCASGLAGGNEQFFGPGTRLTVL.

This clone appeared once. The sample holds other DNA sequences that translate to the same CDR3. The chain is built from TRBV20-1 and TRBJ1-2; weak D call: TRBD1 (5 bases). This CDR3 comprises 11 residues. Trimming removed 6 bases from V and 8 bases from J, with 13 bases in between. Germline CDR1 DFQATT, CDR2 SNEGSKA (reference sequence). The CDR3 DNA reads TGCAGTGCACACACAGGAGAAGGCTACACCTTC. Translated: CSAHTGEGYTF.

The chain has TRBV6-6 and TRBJ1-3; weak D call: TRBD1 (6 bases). V lost 4 bases to trimming and J lost 5 bases, with 18 bases between them. CDR3 length equals 16 residues. Germline loops: CDR1 MNHNY, CDR2 SVGAGI (reference sequence). The CDR3 DNA follows: TGTGCCAGCAGTTTAACCGATCAGGGGCTTCGAAACACCATATATTTT. It encodes CASSLTDQGLRNTIYF.

The gene calls are TRBV6-1 and TRBJ2-5; 7 bases align to TRBD2. CDR3 length: 12 residues. The ends lost 4 bases at V and 9 bases at J; junction bases unmatched: 5. Germline V gene sequence: CDR1 MNHNS, CDR2 SASEGT. CDR3 nucleotide sequence: TGTGCCAGCAGTGGGGAAAGCGGGGCCCAGTACTTC. It codes for CASSGESGAQYF.

At least ten counts were recorded for this clone. The same CDR3 also results from other DNA sequences found in this sample. The chain has TRBV28 and TRBJ2-2; either TRBD1 or TRBD2 may fit D (5 bases each). V was cut by 6 bases and J by 1 base, with 12 bases left in between. This CDR3 has 15 residues. Germline V CDR1 and CDR2: MDHEN, SYDVKM. The CDR3 reads CASSLGRGNTGELFF. DNA for the CDR3: TGTGCCAGCAGCCTGGGACGTGGGAACACCGGGGAGCTGTTTTTT.

This chain links TRBV7-2 with TRBJ2-7, with D possibly being TRBD2 (5 bases). Germline CDR1 and CDR2: SGHTA and FQGNSA. Trimming shortened V by 1 base and J by 3 bases, and 13 bases separated the two germline ends. This CDR3 has 15 amino acids. CDR3 in amino acids: CASSLGGPSSYEQYF. The CDR3 coding sequence is TGTGCCAGCAGCTTAGGTGGTCCTAGCAGCTACGAGCAGTACTTC.

The chain links TRBV5-4 to TRBJ1-2, with D tentatively TRBD1 (5 bases). The CDR3 contains 19 residues. V lost 0 bases, J lost 2 bases, and 23 bases lay in between. Germline values: CDR1 SGHNT, CDR2 YYREEE (reference sequence). This CDR3 reads CASSLDLVYAGRVNYGYTF. CDR3 nucleotides: TGTGCCAGCAGCTTGGATCTCGTGTATGCAGGGCGAGTCAACTATGGCTACACCTTC.

This chain joins TRBV6-1 and TRBJ1-4; maybe TRBD1 (5 bases). Trimming took off 6 bases at V and 4 bases at J, with 9 bases between the two ends. Germline V gene data show CDR1 as MNHNS and CDR2 as SASEGT. The CDR3 sequence is 13 residues long. CDR3 sequence reads: CASRGEGNEKLFF. The CDR3 DNA is TGTGCCAGCAGGGGGGAAGGTAATGAAAAACTGTTTTTT.

This clone turned up a few times. The chain employs TRBV5-4 and TRBJ2-2; the D is unclear. Germline V lookup: CDR1 SGHNT, CDR2 YYREEE (reference sequence). Trimming pared 4 bases from V and 3 bases from J, leaving 10 bases between. The CDR3 sequence is 14 residues long. The CDR3 DNA follows: TGTGCCAGCAGCCGCCCGAAGGACACCGGGGAGCTGTTTTTT. Protein sequence: CASSRPKDTGELFF.

The chain couples TRBV19 to TRBJ2-3; a possible D gene is TRBD1 (5 bases). The CDR3 length is 15 residues. The V and J ends lost 3 bases and 2 bases respectively, with 12 bases between them. Germline loops: CDR1 LNHDA, CDR2 SQIVND (reference sequence). CDR3 sequence reads: CASSIYGRDTDTQYF. Written as DNA, the CDR3 is TGTGCCAGTAGTATTTACGGCAGGGACACAGATACGCAGTATTTT.

This clone has a handful of counts. The chain joins TRBV5-4 to TRBJ2-5, with 9 bases identical to TRBD2. The trim removed 2 bases at V and 0 bases at J, leaving 8 bases unmatched. Germline V gene lookup returns CDR1 SGHNT and CDR2 YYREEE (reference sequence). This CDR3 has 17 amino acids. The CDR3: CASSFSGLAKYQETQYF. The CDR3 region has the DNA TGTGCCAGCAGCTTCAGCGGACTAGCGAAATACCAAGAGACCCAGTACTTC.

The CDR3 DNA sequence: TGTGCCAGCAGTTGGACTAGCGGGGGGGCAGCGGAGCTGTTTTTT. Encoded protein: CASSWTSGGAAELFF. The genes are TRBV6-5 and TRBJ2-2; 15 positions agree with TRBD2. Germline V gives CDR1 MNHEY, CDR2 SVGAGI. CDR3 length: 15 residues. The ends lost 4 bases at V and 10 bases at J; junction bases unmatched: 4.

CDR3 sequence: CASSEKRGGLWVETQYF. As DNA, the CDR3 is TGCGCCAGCAGTGAAAAGCGGGGGGGCCTTTGGGTAGAGACCCAGTACTTC. The genes are TRBV10-2 and TRBJ2-5; TRBD2 matches 10 bases. V shed 3 bases and J 4 bases; nucleotides not matched to a gene: 11. Germline V gene data show CDR1 as WSHSY and CDR2 as SAAADI. This CDR3 region has 17 residues.

This clone was observed a few times. This rearrangement joins TRBV28 to TRBJ2-3; 9 bases are shared with TRBD2. The CDR3 totals 15 residues. The V gene's germline CDR1 is MDHEN and CDR2 SYDVKM. Losses at the gene ends were 6 bases for V and 7 bases for J; bases not matched to a gene: 11. CDR3 DNA sequence: TGTGCCAGCAGCCCGGGACTAGCCGGGAGGAATACGCAGTATTTT. This translates into CASSPGLAGRNTQYF.

V gene TRBV7-6 combines with J gene TRBJ1-1; D gene unclear. The CDR3 consists of 9 residues. V was cut by 6 bases and J by 8 bases, with 4 bases left in between. Looked up from germline, CDR1 is SGHVS and CDR2 is FNYEAQ. CDR3 bases: TGTGCCAGCAGGCGCGAAGCTTTCTTT. This sequence encodes CASRREAFF.

V gene TRBV11-2 combines with J gene TRBJ1-2; D remains ambiguous. The germline gives CDR1 SGHAT, CDR2 FQNNGV. V lost 5 bases and J lost 5, with 12 bases in between. The length of the CDR3 is 13 residues. CDR3 sequence (DNA): TGTGCCAGCAGCCACGGACTGAAATATGGCTACACCTTC. This translates into CASSHGLKYGYTF.

The chain couples TRBV9 to TRBJ2-3, with 8 bases identical to TRBD2. The V gene's germline CDR1 is SGDLS and CDR2 YYNGEE. J was trimmed by 1 base and V by 0 bases; bases with no gene match: 4. The length of the CDR3 is 16 residues. In DNA, the CDR3 is TGTGCCAGCAGCGTAGGGGATAGCGGGGGCACAGATACGCAGTATTTT. The encoded protein is CASSVGDSGGTDTQYF.

This clone was observed a handful of times. This may be a read error: a much more frequent sequence differs by one nucleotide. The identical CDR3 is also encoded by other nucleotide sequences in the sample. This chain joins TRBV7-2 and TRBJ2-5, with D hard to call. Germline CDR1 and CDR2: SGHTA and FQGNSA. This CDR3 is built from 11 residues. Trimming removed 4 bases at V and 1 base at J, with 1 base between. In DNA form, the CDR3 reads TGTGCCAGCAGCTCCCAAGAGACCCAGTACTTC. It is translated as CASSSQETQYF.

This clone was seen only a few times. V is TRBV9 and J is TRBJ1-1, with 9 bases that match TRBD1. Germline V CDR1 and CDR2: SGDLS, YYNGEE. V gave up 2 bases and J gave up 4 bases; unmatched junction bases: 6. The CDR3 has 15 residues. Written as DNA, the CDR3 is TGTGCCAGCAGCGTTACGGACAGGGGTGCCACTGAAGCTTTCTTT. This codes for CASSVTDRGATEAFF.

Here the CDR3 reads CASITGGPVSNTEAFF. The CDR3 bases are TGCGCCAGCATAACAGGGGGTCCGGTCTCGAACACTGAAGCTTTCTTT. The chain combines TRBV4-1 with TRBJ1-1, with 8 bases lining up with TRBD1. With 7 bases clipped from V and 1 base from J, the junction kept 11 bases outside the gene matches. The length of the CDR3 is 16 residues. Germline V lookup: CDR1 MGHRA, CDR2 YSYEKL.

The chain combines TRBV4-2 with TRBJ2-2; D gene unclear. The germline CDR1 and CDR2 sequences are LGHNA and YNFKEQ. Trimming cost V 0 bases and J 4 bases, with 9 bases left between them. The CDR3 loop spans 15 amino acids. In nucleotides, the CDR3 is TGTGCCAGCAGCCAAGAAGGAAGTTTCACCGGGGAGCTGTTTTTT. This translates into CASSQEGSFTGELFF.

The chain links TRBV6-5 to TRBJ2-5, with 8 nucleotides matching TRBD2. Trimming took 2 bases from V and 0 from J; bases not matched to a gene: 5. The CDR3 is made up of 16 amino acids. Germline V gives CDR1 MNHEY, CDR2 SVGAGI. The chain's CDR3 is CASSYSLAGNQETQYF. CDR3 in DNA: TGTGCCAGCAGTTACAGTCTAGCGGGCAACCAAGAGACCCAGTACTTC.

The chain couples TRBV5-1 to TRBJ2-7, with TRBD1 identical over 9 bases. The J segment lost 5 bases and the V segment lost 4 bases, leaving 7 bases of the junction unmatched. Per the germline V gene, CDR1 is SGHRS and CDR2 is YFSETQ. This CDR3 has 14 residues. The CDR3 spells CASSRTGDSHEQYF. As DNA, the CDR3 is TGCGCCAGCAGCCGGACAGGGGATAGCCACGAGCAGTACTTC.

V usage is TRBV27 and J usage is TRBJ2-2, with 9 positions matching TRBD1. There are 15 residues in the CDR3. Germline assignment: CDR1 MNHEY and CDR2 SMNVEV (reference sequence). The J segment lost 4 bases and the V segment lost 3 bases, leaving 3 bases of the junction unmatched. The CDR3 DNA sequence: TGTGCCAGCAGTTTTGGGACAGGGCTCACCGGGGAGCTGTTTTTT. Its translation: CASSFGTGLTGELFF.

The chain uses TRBV6-4 and TRBJ1-1; D might be TRBD1 (5 bases). Trimming stripped 6 bases from V and 1 base from J, with 9 bases between. Germline V CDR1 and CDR2: MRHNA, SNTAGT. The CDR3 runs 13 residues. The CDR3 DNA follows: TGTGCCAGCAGGGCCCAGGGGAACACTGAAGCTTTCTTT. Amino acids: CASRAQGNTEAFF.

V is TRBV6-5 and J is TRBJ1-1, with 8 bases identical to TRBD1. This CDR3 has 15 residues. CDR1 and CDR2 from the germline V gene are MNHEY and SVGAGI. After removal of 6 bases from V and 1 base from J, the junction contained 7 bases not matched to a gene. For the CDR3, the DNA is TGTGCCAGCAGGAACATCGACAGGGGGAACACTGAAGCTTTCTTT. As protein: CASRNIDRGNTEAFF.

The chain recombines TRBV4-1 with TRBJ2-5, with 12 bases identical to TRBD2. This CDR3 spans 16 amino acids. CDR1 and CDR2 from the germline V gene are MGHRA and YSYEKL. The ends lost 4 bases at V and 1 base at J; junction bases unmatched: 4. CDR3 region: CASSRETSGGQETQYF. The DNA for the CDR3 is TGCGCCAGCAGCCGGGAGACTAGCGGGGGCCAAGAGACCCAGTACTTC.

The chain is built from TRBV6-6 and TRBJ2-7; weak D call: TRBD1 (6 bases). The CDR3 extends over 13 amino acids. V was cut by 6 bases and J by 2 bases, with 11 bases left in between. The germline V gene has CDR1 MNHNY and CDR2 SVGAGI (reference sequence). The CDR3: CASRRQVPYEQYF. The CDR3 DNA is TGTGCCAGCAGGCGACAGGTCCCCTACGAGCAGTACTTC.

Worth noting for this clone: One end of the junction does not line up with germline, which may come from a read error. The V and J genes are TRBV10-3 and TRBJ1-4; 10 nucleotides align to TRBD1. Per germline, CDR1 ENHRY and CDR2 SYGVKD. The CDR3 consists of 14 residues. The CDR3 DNA is TGTGCCGTCAGAGAGGGACAGGGGCTTGAAAAACTGTTTTTT. Its translation: CAVREGQGLEKLFF.

About this clone: Other DNA sequences in this sample translate to the same CDR3. This chain joins TRBV10-3 and TRBJ2-7; D is undetermined. The CDR3 runs 11 residues. The V end was cut by 2 bases, the J end by 7 bases, with 6 bases between. Germline assignment: CDR1 ENHRY and CDR2 SYGVKD. The CDR3: CAISEGPEQYF. In nucleotides, the CDR3 is TGTGCCATCAGTGAGGGTCCTGAGCAGTACTTC.